The rows below give T cell receptor beta chains drawn from one sample of a study of T cell responses to AZD1222 COVID-19 vaccine. This table comes from immunoSEQ multiplex PCR, and its TCRdb copy is limited to in-frame clones, with some not included. Here the sample spans about 56,000 clones, 70% to 90% being singletons. The sample here was peripheral blood, taken 28 days after the second AZD1222 dose. Receptor source: an adult who received the AZD1222 COVID-19 vaccine. The CDR3 runs from the conserved cysteine through the conserved F or W.

TRBV7-9	TRBJ1-1	CASSLGQDRQAFF
TRBV28	TRBJ1-1	CASSFFTEAFF
TRBV2	TRBJ1-6	CASSETTGSPLHF
TRBV7-2	TRBJ2-5	CASSFAPTRETQYF
TRBV2	TRBJ1-2	CASTPGQGLGYGYTF
TRBV12-3/TRBV12-4	TRBJ1-6	CASRRDRGSPLHF
TRBV7-3	TRBJ2-1	CASSSGEGSSYNEQFF
TRBV2	TRBJ1-4	CASSEAASGEKLFF
TRBV7-9	TRBJ1-6	CASSLSSYNSPLHF
TRBV7-9	TRBJ1-6	CASSLAPGQGNSPLHF
TRBV27	TRBJ1-5	CASARWQNPNQPQHF
TRBV5-1	TRBJ2-7	CASSLQGEGYEQYF
TRBV13	TRBJ2-1	CATGGRENLDEQFF
TRBV10-3	TRBJ1-5	CAISESIGGAKQPQHF
TRBV7-3	TRBJ2-1	CASSLGFLAGSEQFF
TRBV12-3/TRBV12-4	TRBJ2-3	CASSSRRAQYF
TRBV4-2	TRBJ2-7	CASSPQNWVSSYEQYF
TRBV30	TRBJ1-4	CAWSVGLSGTNEKLFF
TRBV19	TRBJ1-1	CASSIAANTEAFF
TRBV28	TRBJ2-7	CASRPGEREQYF
TRBV28	TRBJ1-4	CASSVLGTGGEKLFF
TRBV7-8	TRBJ1-1	CASSPNRGDAFF
TRBV6-1	TRBJ1-2	CASSEGADYGYTF
TRBV12-3/TRBV12-4	TRBJ1-2	CASSFGQGQGYTF
TRBV7-2	TRBJ1-2	CASSLVGTGAGYTF
TRBV5-1	TRBJ1-3	CASSLVGATGNTIYF
TRBV19	TRBJ2-1	CASSPIGTESTYNEQFF
TRBV5-5	TRBJ2-5	CASSAGLAGGHETQYF
TRBV9	TRBJ1-1	CASSVGASTEAFF
TRBV5-8	TRBJ1-6	CASSPYYNSPLHF
TRBV7-2	TRBJ2-7	CASSLYRQEQYF
TRBV12-3/TRBV12-4	TRBJ2-7	CASSPGGGEQYF
TRBV30	TRBJ2-7	CAGDGGSSYEQYF
TRBV5-6	TRBJ2-7	CASSRVSYEQYF
TRBV6-5	TRBJ1-3	CATSFDKAGNTIYF
TRBV9	TRBJ1-1	CASSLLGVGYTEAFF
TRBV29-1	TRBJ1-2	CSVVQDGYTF
TRBV7-2	TRBJ2-1	CASSTRGEGVVDEQFF
TRBV21-1	TRBJ2-3	CASSMALTDTQYF
TRBV19	TRBJ1-6	CASSRWDRGDNSPLHF
TRBV19	TRBJ2-1	CASSTSDFSYNEQFF
TRBV28	TRBJ2-7	CASLPAGSAYEQYF
TRBV7-9	TRBJ2-3	CASSLTGVVDTQYF
TRBV11-2	TRBJ1-4	CASSLALTNEKLFF
TRBV2	TRBJ1-5	CASRTSGNQPQHF
TRBV5-1	TRBJ1-2	CASSLAGGKNYGYTF
TRBV7-3	TRBJ2-1	CASSLTVAGGPDEQFF
TRBV5-1	TRBJ2-1	CASSGPDVYNEQFF